The subject of this entry is one T cell receptor (beta chain). Its cognate antigen is unknown. These data originate in a study of blood T cells in healthy people across ages. Study conclusions and caveats: TCR beta diversity, measured per million T cells, fell in a roughly linear way with age. A strong correlation between TCR beta diversity and naive T cell percentage was seen.

The authors extracted at least 5 micrograms of total RNA per sample. PCR was performed a second time for about 6 to 11 cycles using a sample-barcoded 5' primer and a J-beta primer mix. TCRdb analysed the 5' RACE reads with MiXCR anew, one entry per CDR3 protein. This table has roughly 1,100,000 distinct CDR3 sequences, approximately 25% appearing once. The data also belong to a second study, concerning T cells of mothers and their children.

The sequence came from a girl aged 2 to 9 in good health. Sequenced: blood.

CDR3: CASSFSEGRQPQHF. CDR3 sequence (DNA): TGTGCCAGCAGTTTCTCTGAGGGGAGGCAGCCCCAGCATTTT. This sequence joins TRBV27 and TRBJ1-5, with D possibly TRBD1 on 5 matching bases. The germline V gene encodes CDR1 MNHEY and CDR2 SMNVEV (reference sequence). Between the trimmed V and J ends, which lost 3 bases and 7 bases, there was a span of 13 bases. This CDR3 has 14 amino acids.